Sequencing of this TCR beta chain was carried out in a study of shared clonotypes between healthy human individuals (dated by TCRdb to 2018 to 2021). Concerning the study at large: A couple of women and a few men aged 18 to 49 years were included in the cohort. To increase sequencing depth and limit assay-specific biases, TCR repertoire library preparation and sequencing were carried out by different laboratories using diverse techniques. Per donor, leukapheresis produced somewhere between about 0.94 and 9.5 billion PBMCs. To estimate repertoire size and how much clonotype sharing occurs between individuals, the study deeply sequenced the blood TCR repertoires of roughly 5 healthy adults. For each donor, CD4 naive and CD4 memory were each given three plates, CD8 naive was given two plates, and CD8 memory was given one plate.

Of note for this clone: What this receptor recognizes is not known. No base quality values were provided; no much bigger clone lies one nucleotide off.

Results the study describes overall, beyond this receptor: Based on pairwise subsampling, the degree of clonotype sharing among donors was expected to be affected by sequencing depth. Higher generation probabilities were observed for clonotypes shared by all four sorted-subset donors than for non-shared clonotypes. Rarefaction of sorted-subset datasets indicated incomplete sequencing despite the large sequencing depth. Across four donors, about 5.2% of naive CD4, roughly 3.3% of naive CD8, approximately 2.5% of memory CD4, and approximately 0.4% of memory CD8 clonotypes were shared. Only blood was sampled, and tissue TCR repertoires likely differ from those in blood. Because the study included a small number of donors, the genetic and exposure-history diversity represented was limited. Naive subsets generally had larger estimated clonotype richness than memory subsets did.

TCR CDR3 regions were amplified from genomic DNA by multiplex PCR using the deep immunoSEQ assay. Extracted genomic DNA from each cell subset was spread evenly across all wells of several immunoSEQ 96-well plates, with each plate serving as a replicate. Each replicate PCR for sorted subsets received roughly 200 ng genomic DNA, equal to tens of thousands of T cell genomes. The purified libraries were quantified using a Qubit 3.0 fluorometer, sized with a Bioanalyzer 2100, and then quantified again using the KAPA Library Quantification kit. Every immunoSEQ 96-well plate was sequenced on a dedicated single-read 150-cycle Illumina NextSeq 550 flow cell. The paper's data handling went like this. Because only junctional sequences without quality scores were contained in the immunoSEQ output, filtering matching that applied to full-length reads could not be performed. To assign V/J genes and CDR3, sequences were annotated against IMGT germline references using PyIR, a Python wrapper for IgBLAST v1.9. Reads with weak V/J assignments (E-value above 1e-6), missing CDR3, stop codons, out-of-frame junctions, or ambiguous translated residues were removed. V3J clonotypes were defined as sequences sharing an identical inferred V gene, J gene, and CDR3 amino acid sequence. The percentage overlap between two repertoires was calculated by dividing the number of shared unique clonotypes by the size of the smaller repertoire. Richness of each repertoire was evaluated using RTK rarefaction, the Chao1 estimator, and Recon v2.1 estimates of unobserved clonotypes. Generation probabilities for all TCRbeta clonotypes obtained by the gDNA method from several donors were computed using OLGA. TCRdb mirrors the immuneACCESS table, restricted to in-frame sequences. Some clones are absent from its copies; in checked studies, under half trace to an unresolved V gene, and the reason for the others is unknown. V and J calls and clone size are copied from that table; D and trimming were computed from the DNA. Recorded for this sample are millions of clones; roughly 94% of them occurred a single time. 0.9% to 1.3% of the sample is taken by the ten largest.

The trim is 5 bases for V and 1 base for J, with a gap of 8 bases between the germline ends. CDR1 and CDR2 (SGHTA, FQGNSA) derive from the germline V gene. Its CDR3 holds 13 amino acids, cysteine through phenylalanine. Kept here is only the CDR3 DNA, which spans 39 bases and is read in frame from base 1. CD8 naive samples were obtained by positive selection for CCR7 among CD45RO-negative cells, yielding a CD45RA+CCR7+ population from which TemRA cells were excluded. The donors were healthy, HIV-negative adults with no recently reported acute infections or vaccinations. Every donor was a Caucasian adult residing in Nashville, Tennessee, USA. After blood collection by leukapheresis, PBMCs were isolated using Ficoll-Histopaque density gradient centrifugation and then cryopreserved in the vapor phase of liquid nitrogen. Analytical flow cytometry was used to check the purity and quantity of each magnetically sorted T cell population. From each sorted fraction, genomic DNA was isolated and quantified by UV absorbance on a Nanodrop 2000c.

This TCR was recovered from a young man in good health. The sample taken for sequencing was naive CD8+ T cells sorted from blood. The cell subset or site label, read with the paper, signifies: CD45RA+CCR7+. The V gene is TRBV7-2 and the J gene is TRBJ1-2; the D segment cannot be called with confidence. The nucleotide sequence reads TGTGCCAGCAGCCCGGGTATTAACTATGGCTACACCTTC. Translated, it reads CASSPGINYGYTF.